The T cell receptor (beta chain) described here comes from a study of T cells in Graves' hyperthyroidism and ophthalmopathy. V gave up 4 bases and J gave up 3 bases; unmatched junction bases: 6. The V gene's germline CDR1 is LNHDA and CDR2 SQIVND (reference sequence). The length of the CDR3 is 15 residues. This clonotype was observed a handful of times. TCR beta CDR3 sequences were amplified from RNA transcripts. The HTBI primer set was used in a first-round RT-PCR of the TCR CDR3. TCRdb redid the calling of the multiplex PCR reads with MiXCR, one entry per CDR3 protein. The sample lists 500,000 to 750,000 distinct CDR3 sequences, 15% to 18% seen once, with approximately 7% in the top ten.

The V and J genes are TRBV19 and TRBJ2-1, with 7 nucleotides matching TRBD2. The sequenced sample was blood. The receptor was derived from a woman between 25 and 40 years old with Graves' hyperthyroidism. The CDR3 reads CASSTLGGYYNEQFF. The CDR3 nucleotides read TGTGCCAGTAGTACCTTGGGGGGGTACTACAATGAGCAGTTCTTC.